What follows are 22 T cell receptor beta chains derived from one specimen sequenced in a study of blood T cell repertoires in COVID-19. Generated by immunoSEQ multiplex PCR, the TCRdb table keeps only in-frame clones and is missing some. The sample records approximately 300,000 clones, around 88% being singletons. Sequencing was carried out using peripheral blood. The receptors stem from a woman in her fifties or sixties with acute or convalescent COVID-19.

V is TRBV30 and J is TRBJ1-2; tentative D call: TRBD1 (6 bases). V was pared by 5 bases and J by 8 bases, with 21 bases between. The CDR3 runs 14 residues. Germline lookup yields CDR1 GTSNPN and CDR2 SVGIG (reference sequence). CDR3 region: CAWASGNRDSGYTF. CDR3 nucleotide sequence: TGTGCCTGGGCCTCTGGAAACAGGGATAGCGGCTACACCTTC. Together with reference TRBV30 and TRBJ1-2, the CDR3 gives the full variable domain: SQTIHQWPATLVQPVGSPLSLECTVEGTSNPNLYWYRQAAGRGLQLLFYSVGIGQISSEVPQNLSASRPQDRQFILSSKKLLLSDSGFYLCAWASGNRDSGYTFGSGTRLTVV.

The rearrangement joins TRBV27 to TRBJ1-4; no firm D call. Germline CDR1 is MNHEY and CDR2 is SMNVEV (reference sequence). CDR3 length equals 16 residues. The V gene lost 3 bases and the J gene lost 0 bases, with 11 bases spanning the gap. CDR3 protein: CASSLYGEATNEKLFF. CDR3 in DNA: TGTGCCAGCAGTTTGTACGGGGAGGCAACTAATGAAAAACTGTTTTTT.

The chain joins TRBV7-9 to TRBJ1-6; tentatively, D is TRBD1 (6 bases). CDR3 length: 15 residues. V was pared by 1 base and J by 6 bases, with 10 bases between. CDR1 and CDR2 from the germline V gene are SEHNR and FQNEAQ (reference sequence). CDR3 coding DNA: TGTGCCAGCAGCTTAGGGGCAGGGGCTAATTCACCCCTCCACTTT. Translation: CASSLGAGANSPLHF.

The genes are TRBV7-8 and TRBJ2-1; TRBD2 aligns across 12 bases. This CDR3 comprises 16 residues. Per the germline V gene, CDR1 is SGHVS and CDR2 is FQNEAQ. Germline trimming cut 0 bases from V and 7 bases from J; bases unmatched to any gene: 4. The CDR3: CASSLARTSGVNEQFF. The CDR3 DNA is TGTGCCAGCAGCTTAGCCCGGACTAGCGGGGTTAATGAGCAGTTCTTC.

The chain links TRBV5-5 to TRBJ1-5, with D possibly TRBD1 on 5 matching bases. The CDR3 sequence is 15 residues long. The V gene lost 1 base and the J gene lost 5 bases, with 13 bases spanning the gap. The germline gives CDR1 SGHKS, CDR2 YYEKEE (reference sequence). Here the CDR3 reads CASSLSGLIYQPQHF. In DNA form, the CDR3 reads TGTGCCAGCAGCTTGTCAGGGCTGATTTATCAGCCCCAGCATTTT.

The chain recombines TRBV7-2 with TRBJ2-1; D is possibly TRBD1 (6 bases). Per germline, CDR1 SGHTA and CDR2 FQGNSA. V was pared by 0 bases and J by 7 bases, with 10 bases between. This CDR3 is built from 14 residues. CDR3 loop: CASSLATGLNEQFF. In DNA, the CDR3 is TGTGCCAGCAGCTTAGCTACAGGGCTGAATGAGCAGTTCTTC.

This clone appeared a single time. V is TRBV20-1 and J is TRBJ1-2; D is possibly TRBD1 (6 bases). The CDR3 loop spans 14 amino acids. Germline assignment: CDR1 DFQATT and CDR2 SNEGSKA (reference sequence). The V end lost 3 bases, the J end lost 8 bases, and 19 bases lay between the germline ends. The CDR3 is CSASPEQGLRGYTF. The CDR3 DNA sequence: TGCAGTGCTAGTCCTGAACAGGGATTGAGGGGCTACACCTTC.

The V and J genes are TRBV6-5 and TRBJ1-1; 7 bases are shared with TRBD1. The CDR3 consists of 14 residues. Germline trimming cut 8 bases from V and 4 bases from J; bases unmatched to any gene: 10. The germline CDR1 and CDR2 sequences are MNHEY and SVGAGI. Here the CDR3 DNA reads TGTGCCAGCGGACCGACAGGGATTATCACTGAAGCTTTCTTT. It codes for CASGPTGIITEAFF.

Concerning this clone itself: Other nucleotide sequences from this sample produce the same CDR3. The chain is built from TRBV9 and TRBJ2-2; tentative D call: TRBD1 (5 bases). The germline V gene encodes CDR1 SGDLS and CDR2 YYNGEE. Trimming pared 0 bases from V and 4 bases from J, leaving 10 bases between. The CDR3 sequence is 15 residues long. The CDR3: CASSVGQGGTGELFF. CDR3 DNA sequence: TGTGCCAGCAGCGTAGGCCAGGGCGGCACCGGGGAGCTGTTTTTT. The whole variable domain, remainder taken from reference TRBV9 and TRBJ2-2, is DSGVTQTPKHLITATGQRVTLRCSPRSGDLSVYWYQQSLDQGLQFLIQYYNGEERAKGNILERFSAQQFPDLHSELNLSSLELGDSALYFCASSVGQGGTGELFFGEGSRLTVL.

In its sample, this clone was seen a few times. This CDR3 reads CASSLAQGTPQEQYV. CDR3 in DNA: TGTGCCAGCAGCCTAGCCCAGGGGACCCCTCAGGAGCAGTACGTC. The gene calls are TRBV6-5 and TRBJ2-7, with D tentatively TRBD1 (6 bases). The CDR3 runs 15 residues. Between the trimmed V and J ends, which lost 6 bases and 7 bases, there was a span of 22 bases. The germline V gene encodes CDR1 MNHEY and CDR2 SVGAGI.

This sequence joins TRBV28 and TRBJ1-2; D not resolved. Germline CDR1 reads MDHEN; CDR2 reads SYDVKM. The CDR3 is 13 residues long. The V end lost 2 bases, the J end lost 7 bases, and 11 bases lay between the germline ends. CDR3 protein: CASSLRRESGYTF. CDR3 coding DNA: TGTGCCAGCAGTTTAAGGAGGGAAAGTGGCTACACCTTC.

The genes are TRBV4-1 and TRBJ2-2; possibly TRBD2 for D (5 bases). V was clipped by 4 bases and J by 2 bases, with 14 bases between them. The germline V gene encodes CDR1 MGHRA and CDR2 YSYEKL. The CDR3 extends over 16 amino acids. The CDR3 nucleotides read TGCGCCAGCAGCCCCCATATAGGAGGAAACACCGGGGAGCTGTTTTTT. This sequence encodes CASSPHIGGNTGELFF.

This sequence joins TRBV19 and TRBJ1-5, with 9 bases fitting TRBD1. This CDR3 is built from 13 residues. Germline CDR1 reads LNHDA; CDR2 reads SQIVND (reference sequence). J gave up 6 bases and V 9 bases, and 6 bases lay outside the gene matches. The DNA for the CDR3 is TGTGCCAGCCAGGACAGGGGACTTCAGCCCCAGCATTTT. It specifies CASQDRGLQPQHF.

V is TRBV5-1 and J is TRBJ1-5; 8 positions agree with TRBD1. Looked up from germline, CDR1 is SGHRS and CDR2 is YFSETQ. V lost 0 bases, J lost 6 bases, and 5 bases stayed unmatched. The CDR3 length is 15 residues. The CDR3, as DNA: TGCGCCAGCAGCTTGGAAGCAGGGGGCGGTCAGCCCCAGCATTTT. Its translation is CASSLEAGGGQPQHF.

A word on this clone: Other DNA sequences within the sample encode an identical CDR3. The CDR3 sequence is CASSFLAGGPDEQFF. The CDR3 DNA reads as TGCGCCAGCAGCTTCCTCGCGGGGGGGCCGGATGAGCAGTTCTTC. The V and J genes are TRBV5-1 and TRBJ2-1; 9 bases line up with TRBD2. CDR3 size: 15 residues. CDR1 is SGHRS and CDR2 is YFSETQ in the germline V gene. The junction had 8 bases not matched to a gene; V was cut back by 2 bases and J by 8 bases.

J is TRBJ2-3 and V is TRBV5-1; TRBD2 agrees at 9 bases. In germline, CDR1 is SGHRS, CDR2 YFSETQ. V shed 2 bases and J 3 bases; nucleotides not matched to a gene: 4. CDR3 length: 15 residues. CDR3 sequence reads: CASSFGGGATDTQYF. The CDR3 nucleotides read TGCGCCAGCAGCTTTGGCGGGGGGGCGACAGATACGCAGTATTTT.

This rearrangement joins TRBV7-2 to TRBJ2-7; 7 bases map to TRBD1. Germline values: CDR1 SGHTA, CDR2 FQGNSA. The CDR3 is 14 amino acids. Losses at the gene ends were 4 bases for V and 1 base for J; bases not matched to a gene: 4. DNA of the CDR3: TGTGCCAGCAGCTCCAACAGGGGTTCCTACGAGCAGTACTTC. Its protein is CASSSNRGSYEQYF. The complete variable domain, with remaining parts taken from reference TRBV7-2 and TRBJ2-7, reads GAGVSQSPSNKVTEKGKDVELRCDPISGHTALYWYRQSLGQGLEFLIYFQGNSAPDKSGLPSDRFSAERTGGSVSTLTIQRTQQEDSAVYLCASSSNRGSYEQYFGPGTRLTVT.

This clone is a singleton in its sample. V gene TRBV9 combines with J gene TRBJ2-2; possibly TRBD2 for D (5 bases). The V end was cut by 3 bases, the J end by 6 bases, with 9 bases between. In germline, CDR1 is SGDLS, CDR2 YYNGEE. The CDR3 has 13 amino acids. In nucleotides, the CDR3 is TGTGCCAGCAGCGCTCGAGCGGCCGGGGAGCTGTTTTTT. Translation: CASSARAAGELFF. Combining the CDR3 with reference TRBV9 and TRBJ2-2 gives the whole variable domain DSGVTQTPKHLITATGQRVTLRCSPRSGDLSVYWYQQSLDQGLQFLIQYYNGEERAKGNILERFSAQQFPDLHSELNLSSLELGDSALYFCASSARAAGELFFGEGSRLTVL.

This rearrangement joins TRBV6-5 to TRBJ1-2, with D hard to call. Germline CDR1 is MNHEY and CDR2 is SVGAGI. The V end was cut by 4 bases, the J end by 5 bases, with 17 bases between. The CDR3 spans 15 residues. The CDR3 DNA follows: TGTGCCAGCAGTTGGGAGGCCCTAGGCGCATATGGCTACACCTTC. This sequence encodes CASSWEALGAYGYTF.

This rearrangement joins TRBV2 to TRBJ1-3; D is perhaps TRBD1 (5 bases). From germline, CDR1 is SNHLY and CDR2 FYNNEI. V lost 1 base to trimming and J lost 4 bases, with 8 bases between them. This CDR3 region has 14 residues. CDR3 in amino acids: CASSEGGVGNTIYF. CDR3 coding DNA: TGTGCCAGCAGTGAAGGGGGGGTCGGAAACACCATATATTTT.

This chain links TRBV2 with TRBJ1-6; perhaps TRBD1 as D (5 bases). V lost 4 bases and J 9 bases, leaving 13 bases between the germline ends. CDR1 SNHLY and CDR2 FYNNEI come from the germline V gene. The CDR3 has 14 residues. CDR3 DNA: TGTGCCAGCAGTGTGGAGGGGATGGGTTCACCCCTCCACTTT. Its translation is CASSVEGMGSPLHF.

The chain uses TRBV18 and TRBJ2-5, with D possibly TRBD1 on 5 matching bases. Germline CDR1 and CDR2: KGHSH and LQKENI. The V end lost 0 bases, the J end lost 5 bases, and 19 bases lay between the germline ends. The CDR3 is made up of 17 amino acids. CDR3 residues: CASSPPRRQGRDETQYF. CDR3 in DNA: TGTGCCAGCTCACCACCTCGCCGGCAGGGCAGAGACGAGACCCAGTACTTC.